The rows below give T cell receptor beta chains drawn from one sample of a study of T cells after yellow fever vaccination. In TCRdb, the 5' RACE reads were re-called with MiXCR into one record per CDR3 protein. The sample holds roughly 120,000 distinct CDR3 sequences, roughly 8.9% seen once. Sequencing used CD8+ T cells sorted from PBMCs, obtained 45 days after the yellow fever booster vaccination. These receptors were taken from a young man who received the YFV17D yellow fever vaccine. CDR3s include the opening cysteine and the closing phenylalanine or tryptophan. Each record gives: J gene, V gene, CDR3 protein.

>TRBJ2-7|TRBV20-1
CSARKDMLAEQYF
>TRBJ2-3|TRBV7-9
CASSLGVGAPPDTDTQYF
>TRBJ2-7|TRBV4-3
CASSQSRTDYEQYF
>TRBJ2-1|TRBV7-8
CASRRGEAGEDYEQFF
>TRBJ2-3|TRBV7-6
CASSPSGTDTQYF
>TRBJ2-7|TRBV12-3/TRBV12-4
CASSLPGQASYEQYF
>TRBJ2-7|TRBV6-1
CASSAPGLVSLEQYF
>TRBJ2-1|TRBV4-2
CASSQGGVGAEQFF
>TRBJ1-2|TRBV20-1
CSARGGMGPLYGYTF
>TRBJ2-1|TRBV6-5
CASIGQGANEQFF
>TRBJ1-5|TRBV19
CASSIGRGDQPQHF
>TRBJ2-7|TRBV9
CASSPPQGGGEQYF
>TRBJ2-1|TRBV4-3
CASSQVALNYEQFF
>TRBJ2-3|TRBV2
CASRPTSGSSDTQYF
>TRBJ2-7|TRBV12-3/TRBV12-4
CASSFSIYEQYF
>TRBJ1-3|TRBV5-1
CASSLELDRVISGNTIYF
>TRBJ2-7|TRBV6-6
CASSIHYEQYF
>TRBJ1-1|TRBV4-1
CASSQDITEIMNTEAFF
>TRBJ2-7|TRBV11-1
CASSFSPSGRLSSYEQYF
>TRBJ1-6|TRBV25-1
CASSDSNNSPLHF
>TRBJ2-1|TRBV27
CASTVSGGGGRFYNEQFF
>TRBJ2-1|TRBV1
CTSSPTTSGRWYNEQFF
>TRBJ2-5|TRBV15
CATSRWTSPTETQYF
>TRBJ2-7|TRBV11-2
CASSLMGSSYEQYF
>TRBJ2-1|TRBV2
CASSGPEDSGIGNEQFF
>TRBJ2-5|TRBV10-3
CAISQISGTSFQETQYF
>TRBJ2-1|TRBV7-2
CASSLVGLNEQFF
>TRBJ2-1|TRBV28
CASSLAGYRNEQFF
>TRBJ2-1|TRBV7-9
CASSLVADYPQFF
>TRBJ2-7|TRBV11-2
CASSLGGLPAYEQYF
>TRBJ2-7|TRBV4-2
CASSQDLPAGAPYEQYF
>TRBJ2-3|TRBV4-3
CASSQELNRPDTQYF
>TRBJ2-7|TRBV20-1
CSAFPLKGAITYEQYF
>TRBJ1-1|TRBV5-6
CASSLASDQGAFF
>TRBJ2-7|TRBV5-1
CASSLGGTSYEQYF
>TRBJ2-7|TRBV5-5
CASSLVQGEYEQYF
>TRBJ2-2|TRBV14
CASSYTGTGVTGELFF
>TRBJ2-1|TRBV7-8
CASSLVPREQGSYNEQFF
>TRBJ1-1|TRBV20-1
CSAREITVAEAFF
>TRBJ2-7|TRBV30
CAWKNSGTYEQYF
>TRBJ2-3|TRBV12-3/TRBV12-4
CASSLIRGTDTQYF
>TRBJ2-7|TRBV7-9
CAGSPGLADNEQYF
>TRBJ2-5|TRBV29-1
CSVVKVETQYF
>TRBJ2-7|TRBV27
CATFGQGYEQYF
>TRBJ2-5|TRBV18
CASSPPDRFGETQYF
>TRBJ2-1|TRBV20-1
CSAPGTLYNEQFF
>TRBJ2-7|TRBV29-1
CSVQGLVDPYEQYF